This T cell receptor beta chain originates from a study of T cells in Graves' hyperthyroidism and ophthalmopathy. Germline V gene lookup returns CDR1 DFQATT and CDR2 SNEGSKA (reference sequence). The CDR3 totals 15 residues. About this clonotype: At one boundary the junction diverges from the germline segment, which might be a read error.

Amplification yielded TCR beta CDR3 regions, with RNA transcripts as the source. The HTBI primer set served for first-round RT-PCR of the TCR CDR3. TCRdb re-derived calls from the multiplex PCR reads in MiXCR, one entry per CDR3 protein. This repertoire shows 700,000 to 950,000 distinct CDR3 sequences, 35% found once; its top ten account for 31%. The V and J genes are TRBV20-1 and TRBJ2-2; either TRBD1 or TRBD2 may fit D (5 bases each). This TCR derives from a middle-aged woman with Graves' hyperthyroidism. The sequencing input was blood. CDR3 residues: CSASDGSRATGELSF. The CDR3 DNA reads as TGCAGTGCTAGTGATGGTTCCAGGGCCACCGGGGAGCTGTCTTTT.